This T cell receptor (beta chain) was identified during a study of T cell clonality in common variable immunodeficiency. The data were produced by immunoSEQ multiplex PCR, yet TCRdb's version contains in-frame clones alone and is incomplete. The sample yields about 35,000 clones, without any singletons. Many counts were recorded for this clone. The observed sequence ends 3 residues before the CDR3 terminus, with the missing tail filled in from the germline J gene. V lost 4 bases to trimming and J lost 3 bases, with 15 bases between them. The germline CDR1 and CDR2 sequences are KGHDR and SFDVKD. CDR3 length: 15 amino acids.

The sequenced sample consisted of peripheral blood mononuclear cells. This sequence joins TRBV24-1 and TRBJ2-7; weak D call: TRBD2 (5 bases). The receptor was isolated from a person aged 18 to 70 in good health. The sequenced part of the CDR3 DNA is TGTGCCACCAGTGACGCTACGTTAGCGAACTACGAG. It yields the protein CATSDATLANYE. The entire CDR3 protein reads CATSDATLANYEQYF.